This T cell receptor (beta chain) derives from a study of CD8+ T cells in alopecia areata. In regard to this clone: Other DNA sequences from this sample encode an identical CDR3 as well.

Following extraction, RNA underwent reverse transcription to cDNA, which served as the sequencing template. Using immunoSEQ multiplex PCR, the repertoire was profiled, and TCRdb retains in-frame clones only, with some absent. This table has 6,500 to 10,000 clones, 55% appearing once. Punch biopsies of lesional scalp, plus peripheral blood, were taken from alopecia areata patients. The input for sequencing was skin, taken at week 0. The sequence was collected from a human donor with alopecia areata.

In DNA form, the CDR3 reads TGTGCCACCAGCAGCGGGGGGAGCTCCTACAATGAGCAGTTCTTC. This codes for CATSSGGSSYNEQFF. The V gene is TRBV15, the J gene TRBJ2-1; TRBD2 aligns across 7 bases. With 3 bases clipped from V and 0 bases from J, the junction kept 2 bases outside the gene matches. CDR3 length: 15 residues. In germline, CDR1 is LNHNV, CDR2 YYDKDF (reference sequence).